Listed here are 12 T cell receptor beta chains from one sample, sequenced in a study of blood T cell repertoires in COVID-19. The protocol was immunoSEQ multiplex PCR, while the TCRdb copy is restricted to in-frame clones and leaves out a portion. The sample includes 200,000 or so clones, around four fifths of them seen just once. The material sequenced was peripheral blood. The receptors were sampled from a man in his 60s with COVID-19, enrolled during active disease.

This chain links TRBV30 with TRBJ1-2, with D possibly TRBD1 on 5 matching bases. Germline V gene data show CDR1 as GTSNPN and CDR2 as SVGIG (reference sequence). This CDR3 has 13 residues. V lost 2 bases, J lost 4 bases, and 11 bases lay in between. The CDR3, as DNA: TGTGCCTGGAGTTATCAGGGAAGCTATGGCTACACCTTC. It codes for CAWSYQGSYGYTF.

V gene TRBV7-9 combines with J gene TRBJ2-7; 10 positions match TRBD2. The CDR3 sequence is 16 residues long. Germline CDR1 SEHNR, CDR2 FQNEAQ (reference sequence). The J segment lost 3 bases and the V segment lost 6 bases, leaving 11 bases of the junction unmatched. The CDR3, as DNA: TGTGCCAGCAGTTCGCCGGGACTAGCGTCAGTCTACGAGCAGTACTTC. Amino acids: CASSSPGLASVYEQYF.

This CDR3 is CASSLWGRDFDEAFF. Here the CDR3 DNA reads TGTGCCAGCAGTTTGTGGGGGCGCGATTTCGATGAAGCTTTCTTT. The chain recombines TRBV27 with TRBJ1-1; TRBD1 is a possible D gene (6 bases). V lost 3 bases and J lost 7, with 18 bases in between. Germline CDR1 is MNHEY and CDR2 is SMNVEV (reference sequence). The CDR3 is 15 amino acids.

The chain couples TRBV5-6 to TRBJ1-1; D is ambiguous. From germline, CDR1 is SGHDT and CDR2 YYEEEE. This CDR3 has 12 amino acids. V was clipped by 4 bases and J by 0 bases, with 4 bases between them. This CDR3 is CASSHVNTEAFF. CDR3 sequence (DNA): TGTGCCAGCAGCCATGTGAACACTGAAGCTTTCTTT.

The chain links TRBV7-2 to TRBJ1-2, with no clear D. Trimming took 3 bases from V and 7 from J, leaving 15 bases between them. The germline gives CDR1 SGHTA, CDR2 FQGNSA. This CDR3 has 14 residues. CDR3 sequence (DNA): TGTGCCAGCAGCTTTGTTGGAGGTGGTGGTGGCTACACCTTC. Its translation is CASSFVGGGGGYTF.

The rearrangement uses TRBV11-2 and TRBJ2-7; a possible D gene is TRBD1 (6 bases). The V gene's germline CDR1 is SGHAT and CDR2 FQNNGV. Trimming pared 5 bases from V and 2 bases from J, leaving 19 bases between. The CDR3 loop spans 16 amino acids. CDR3 nucleotides: TGTGCCAGCAGCCCAACCATTCAGGGGTACCCCTACGAGCAGTACTTC. Amino acids: CASSPTIQGYPYEQYF.

CDR3 DNA sequence: TGTGCCAGCAGGACACACCAGGGCTACGAGCAGTACTTC. Translated, it gives CASRTHQGYEQYF. The chain recombines TRBV6-5 with TRBJ2-7; tentatively, D is TRBD1 (5 bases). The germline V and J ends were trimmed by 6 bases and 3 bases, with 12 bases remaining between them. Looked up from germline, CDR1 is MNHEY and CDR2 is SVGAGI. This CDR3 has 13 amino acids.

The J gene is TRBJ1-3, the V gene TRBV7-2; 8 bases map to TRBD1. V lost 1 base to trimming and J lost 7 bases; unmatched junction nucleotides: 3. CDR3 length: 14 residues. The germline gives CDR1 SGHTA, CDR2 FQGNSA. CDR3 coding DNA: TGTGCCAGCAGCTTAGGGACAGGGAGTAACACCATATATTTT. Its protein is CASSLGTGSNTIYF.

The chain combines TRBV11-2 with TRBJ1-1, with D perhaps TRBD1 (6 bases). V lost 0 bases to trimming and J lost 10 bases, with 15 bases between them. In germline, CDR1 is SGHAT, CDR2 FQNNGV. This CDR3 has 14 residues. Here the CDR3 reads CASSLEGASVRAFF. The CDR3 bases are TGTGCCAGCAGCTTAGAGGGGGCGTCTGTCCGAGCTTTCTTT.

Only a few counts were recorded for this clone. The rearrangement uses TRBV6-6 and TRBJ2-3; 10 bases are shared with TRBD2. The CDR3 runs to 16 residues. V shed 6 bases and J 0 bases; nucleotides not matched to a gene: 6. Looked up from germline, CDR1 is MNHNY and CDR2 is SVGAGI (reference sequence). The CDR3 DNA reads as TGTGCCAGCAGCCAGCGGGAGGGCCGAAGCACAGATACGCAGTATTTT. It yields the protein CASSQREGRSTDTQYF.

The chain employs TRBV28 and TRBJ1-3, with a possible D match to TRBD1 (5 bases). Germline V gene sequence: CDR1 MDHEN, CDR2 SYDVKM. V lost 4 bases to trimming and J lost 4 bases, with 14 bases between them. The CDR3 extends over 15 amino acids. CDR3 region: CASSYPGLGGNTIYF. The CDR3 DNA is TGTGCCAGCAGTTATCCGGGACTCGGGGGAAACACCATATATTTT.

J is TRBJ1-5 and V is TRBV2, with a possible D match to TRBD1 (5 bases). Germline CDR1 and CDR2: SNHLY and FYNNEI. The CDR3 consists of 15 residues. Trimming shortened V by 4 bases and J by 1 base, and 11 bases separated the two germline ends. CDR3 coding DNA: TGTGCCAGCAGTGCGGGGGAATGGAGCAATCAGCCCCAGCATTTT. Its protein product is CASSAGEWSNQPQHF.